What follows are 10 T cell receptor beta chains derived from one specimen sequenced in a study of follicular helper T cells after annual influenza vaccination (dated by TCRdb to 2015 to 2018). This sample's time point label indicates: 2015-2016 season, pre-vaccination. Libraries were built with the immunoSEQ multiplex PCR assay. TCRdb obtained this table from immuneACCESS and retained in-frame rearrangements with V and J assigned. These tables miss some clones; where compared with another copy, unresolved V genes account for less than half of the shortfall, and the remainder is unexplained. The sample data list 6,000 to 6,500 clones, and around four fifths of these were observed just once. Jointly, the top ten make up around 0.77% of the sample. Sequencing was performed on CXCR5- memory CD4+ T cells sorted from blood, taken on the day of influenza vaccination. The sample's cell subset or site label is to be understood as: CXCR5- memory CD4 T cells. The receptors here all came from an adult who received the influenza vaccine.

V gene TRBV7-3 combines with J gene TRBJ1-2, with D possibly matching TRBD1 (5 bases). This CDR3 spans 13 amino acids. V was trimmed by 5 bases and J by 4 bases, leaving 11 bases between them. CDR1 is SGHTA, CDR2 FQGTGA, per germline. CDR3 loop: CASSPDKAYGYTF. In nucleotides, the CDR3 is TGTGCCAGCAGCCCGGACAAGGCCTATGGCTACACCTTC.

The chain has TRBV19 and TRBJ1-2, with D possibly being TRBD1 (6 bases). From germline, CDR1 is LNHDA and CDR2 SQIVND (reference sequence). The V and J ends lost 7 bases and 2 bases respectively, with 17 bases between them. The CDR3 is 15 residues long. CDR3: CASITTGTLNYGYTF. In nucleotides, the CDR3 is TGTGCCAGTATTACAACCGGGACACTAAACTATGGCTACACCTTC.

The sample holds one count of this clone. The chain recombines TRBV9 with TRBJ1-2; TRBD1 agrees at 9 bases. The junction had 6 bases not matched to a gene; V was cut back by 3 bases and J by 0 bases. Germline V CDR1 and CDR2: SGDLS, YYNGEE. The CDR3 sequence is 16 residues long. The CDR3 spells CASSANRGLANYGYTF. In DNA, the CDR3 is TGTGCCAGCAGCGCCAACAGGGGGCTAGCTAACTATGGCTACACCTTC.

V is TRBV7-9 and J is TRBJ2-7; D not certain. The CDR3 contains 14 residues. Germline V gene data show CDR1 as SEHNR and CDR2 as FQNEAQ (reference sequence). V lost 5 bases to trimming and J lost 7 bases, with 18 bases between them. The CDR3 coding sequence is TGTGCCAGCAGCCCTGGGCCCGGGCCGCGGGAGCAGTACTTC. Protein: CASSPGPGPREQYF.

The chain uses TRBV9 and TRBJ2-1; 7 bases fit TRBD1. This CDR3 has 17 amino acids. The J segment lost 3 bases and the V segment lost 0 bases, leaving 9 bases of the junction unmatched. Germline V CDR1 and CDR2: SGDLS, YYNGEE. The CDR3 region has the DNA TGTGCCAGCAGCGTAGAAGGGGGCAGGGGGATCTACAATGAGCAGTTCTTC. Amino acid sequence: CASSVEGGRGIYNEQFF. The whole variable domain, filled in from reference TRBV9 and TRBJ2-1, reads DSGVTQTPKHLITATGQRVTLRCSPRSGDLSVYWYQQSLDQGLQFLIQYYNGEERAKGNILERFSAQQFPDLHSELNLSSLELGDSALYFCASSVEGGRGIYNEQFFGPGTRLTVL.

The chain links TRBV7-2 to TRBJ1-4, with D maybe TRBD1 (5 bases). This CDR3 has 15 amino acids. Germline V gene lookup returns CDR1 SGHTA and CDR2 FQGNSA. V was cut by 1 base and J by 10 bases, with 16 bases left in between. The CDR3 nucleotides are TGTGCCAGCAGCTTAGGGGGACGGCAGGGCGGAAAACTGTTTTTT. Translating it yields CASSLGGRQGGKLFF. Based on the CDR3 plus reference TRBV7-2 and TRBJ1-4, the full variable domain is GAGVSQSPSNKVTEKGKDVELRCDPISGHTALYWYRQSLGQGLEFLIYFQGNSAPDKSGLPSDRFSAERTGGSVSTLTIQRTQQEDSAVYLCASSLGGRQGGKLFFGSGTQLSVL.

The V gene is TRBV9, the J gene TRBJ2-2; D unresolved. Germline V gene sequence: CDR1 SGDLS, CDR2 YYNGEE. Trimming left V 1 base short and J 6 bases short, with 4 bases between. This CDR3 contains 12 residues. CDR3 residues: CASSVSPGELFF. The CDR3 DNA reads as TGTGCCAGCAGCGTATCGCCCGGGGAGCTGTTTTTT. The entire variable domain, with the rest obtained from reference TRBV9 and TRBJ2-2, is as follows: DSGVTQTPKHLITATGQRVTLRCSPRSGDLSVYWYQQSLDQGLQFLIQYYNGEERAKGNILERFSAQQFPDLHSELNLSSLELGDSALYFCASSVSPGELFFGEGSRLTVL.

This chain connects TRBV10-3 to TRBJ1-2; D not resolved. Per germline, CDR1 ENHRY and CDR2 SYGVKD. The germline V and J ends were trimmed by 7 bases and 3 bases, with 12 bases remaining between them. This CDR3 region has 13 residues. The chain's CDR3 is CAITPVPHYGYTF. The CDR3 coding sequence is TGTGCCATCACCCCGGTCCCGCACTATGGCTACACCTTC.

The J gene is TRBJ2-5, the V gene TRBV6-6; D call uncertain. The ends were cut back, 2 bases at V and 5 bases at J, with 3 bases in the middle. Per the germline V gene, CDR1 is MNHNY and CDR2 is SVGAGI (reference sequence). This CDR3 is built from 11 residues. CDR3 loop: CASSYGETQYF. The DNA for the CDR3 is TGTGCCAGCAGTTACGGGGAGACCCAGTACTTC.

This clone was recorded only once. This rearrangement joins TRBV7-3 to TRBJ2-4; a possible D gene is TRBD1 (6 bases). CDR3 length: 14 residues. The V end was cut by 1 base, the J end by 9 bases, with 13 bases between. Looked up from germline, CDR1 is SGHTA and CDR2 is FQGTGA. CDR3 nucleotide sequence: TGTGCCAGCAGCTTAAACTCAGGGGTTGCCATTCAGTACTTC. Translated: CASSLNSGVAIQYF.